What follows are 29 T cell receptor beta chains derived from one specimen sequenced in a study of Graves' ophthalmopathy and Graves' hyperthyroidism. From RNA, the CDR3 regions of TCR beta chains were amplified and sequenced. HTBI-primed RT-PCR formed the first round, and a multiplex PCR formed the second. TCRdb passed the multiplex PCR reads through MiXCR, listing each CDR3 protein once. Here the sample spans 200,000 to 250,000 distinct CDR3 sequences, about 47% being singletons. Sequencing input: peripheral blood. These receptors were collected from an adult man with Graves' ophthalmopathy.

The chain recombines TRBV10-3 with TRBJ2-7; tentatively, D is TRBD2 (5 bases). CDR3 length: 14 residues. Per germline, CDR1 ENHRY and CDR2 SYGVKD. Trimming pared 10 bases from V and 3 bases from J, leaving 19 bases between. The CDR3 is CASRPSTRDYEQYF. As DNA, the CDR3 is TGTGCCAGCAGACCTTCCACTCGGGACTACGAGCAGTACTTC.

In regard to this clonotype: The conserved phenylalanine or tryptophan normally closing the CDR3 is absent here, so this likely arose from a read error. The gene calls are TRBV29-1 and TRBJ2-5; 12 bases are a match to TRBD2. This CDR3 is built from 15 residues. Germline lookup yields CDR1 SQVTM and CDR2 ANQGSEA. V gave up 3 bases and J gave up 7 bases; unmatched junction bases: 9. CDR3 amino acids: CSVDLRTSGEGTQYS. For the CDR3, the DNA is TGCAGCGTTGATCTCCGGACTAGCGGGGAAGGGACCCAGTACTCC.

DNA for the CDR3: TGCGCCAGCAGCAGGGGGGTGGGGGACGGAGCTTTCTTT. Amino acid sequence: CASSRGVGDGAFF. The chain has TRBV5-1 and TRBJ1-1, with a weak D call TRBD1 (6 bases). The V end was cut by 4 bases, the J end by 10 bases, with 17 bases between. The CDR3 runs to 13 residues. Germline V CDR1 and CDR2: SGHRS, YFSETQ.

The chain combines TRBV7-9 with TRBJ1-4, with 9 bases aligning to TRBD1. The CDR3 is made up of 16 amino acids. With V trimmed by 6 bases and J by 5 bases, 10 bases remained unmatched. CDR1 and CDR2 from the germline V gene are SEHNR and FQNEAQ (reference sequence). CDR3 loop: CASSLPPGTGNEKLFF. The CDR3 DNA sequence: TGTGCCAGCAGTCTACCACCGGGGACAGGGAATGAAAAACTGTTTTTT. Full variable domain (rest looked up from reference TRBV7-9 and TRBJ1-4): DTGVSQNPRHKITKRGQNVTFRCDPISEHNRLYWYRQTLGQGPEFLTYFQNEAQLEKSRLLSDRFSAERPKGSFSTLEIQRTEQGDSAMYLCASSLPPGTGNEKLFFGSGTQLSVL.

This clonotype was detected only a few times. The CDR3 DNA is TGTGCCAGCAGCCTACAGGTTAGGGGAGGCTACACCTTC. This translates into CASSLQVRGGYTF. This chain uses TRBV7-9 with TRBJ1-2, with a weak D call TRBD1 (5 bases). This CDR3 comprises 13 residues. CDR1 and CDR2 from the germline V gene are SEHNR and FQNEAQ (reference sequence). V lost 5 bases to trimming and J lost 8 bases, with 15 bases between them. Full variable domain (missing parts from reference TRBV7-9 and TRBJ1-2): DTGVSQNPRHKITKRGQNVTFRCDPISEHNRLYWYRQTLGQGPEFLTYFQNEAQLEKSRLLSDRFSAERPKGSFSTLEIQRTEQGDSAMYLCASSLQVRGGYTFGSGTRLTVV.

The chain links TRBV19 to TRBJ1-1; a weak D match, TRBD1 (5 bases). V was pared by 8 bases and J by 2 bases, with 27 bases between. Germline assignment: CDR1 LNHDA and CDR2 SQIVND (reference sequence). The CDR3 is made up of 18 amino acids. The CDR3 sequence: CASGTRGAISSYNTEAFF. The CDR3 DNA reads TGTGCCAGTGGGACGAGGGGAGCTATCTCTTCGTACAACACTGAAGCTTTCTTT.

This clonotype was observed a few times. This chain uses TRBV12-3 or TRBV12-4 with TRBJ1-2; weak D call: TRBD1 (5 bases). CDR3 length: 13 residues. Trimming left V 5 bases short and J 8 bases short, with 15 bases between. CDR3 DNA: TGTGCCAGCAGTCTTCAGGGAATTGTGGGCTACACCTTC. It specifies CASSLQGIVGYTF.

The chain uses TRBV7-8 and TRBJ2-5; the match to TRBD1 covers 7 bases. The CDR3 consists of 14 residues. Germline V gives CDR1 SGHVS, CDR2 FQNEAQ. The junction had 10 bases not matched to a gene; V was cut back by 8 bases and J by 4 bases. The CDR3 nucleotides read TGTGCCAGCTGCGACAGGGCGCAAAGAGAGACCCAGTACTTC. Its protein product is CASCDRAQRETQYF.

The CDR3 nucleotides are TGTGCCAGCAGCGATTCTGGGGATTCGGTCGAGCAGTACTTC. Translating gives CASSDSGDSVEQYF. The rearrangement uses TRBV7-9 and TRBJ2-7; D gene uncertain. The CDR3 runs to 14 residues. V was trimmed by 5 bases and J by 6 bases, leaving 17 bases between them. Per germline, CDR1 SEHNR and CDR2 FQNEAQ (reference sequence).

The chain uses TRBV12-3 or TRBV12-4 and TRBJ1-1, with unresolved D. This CDR3 has 16 amino acids. With 2 bases removed from V and 3 bases from J, the gap between germline ends came to 16 bases. This CDR3 is CASSLSQMVRDTEAFF. CDR3 coding DNA: TGTGCCAGCAGTTTATCCCAAATGGTACGGGACACTGAAGCTTTCTTT.

The rearrangement links TRBV14 to TRBJ2-7; no clear D gene. The V and J ends lost 1 base and 1 base respectively, with 11 bases between them. Germline assignment: CDR1 SGHDN and CDR2 FVKESK. CDR3 size: 15 residues. The CDR3 sequence is CASSQAVGSSYEQYF. The CDR3 DNA is TGTGCCAGCAGCCAAGCGGTGGGGTCTTCCTACGAGCAGTACTTC. Based on the CDR3 plus reference TRBV14 and TRBJ2-7, the full variable domain is EAGVTQFPSHSVIEKGQTVTLRCDPISGHDNLYWYRRVMGKEIKFLLHFVKESKQDESGMPNNRFLAERTGGTYSTLKVQPAELEDSGVYFCASSQAVGSSYEQYFGPGTRLTVT.

This clonotype has a handful of counts. The chain has TRBV27 and TRBJ1-2, with 9 bases aligning to TRBD1. The germline gives CDR1 MNHEY, CDR2 SMNVEV (reference sequence). Trimming cost V 5 bases and J 8 bases; bases outside gene matches: 9. The CDR3 sequence is 14 residues long. CDR3 sequence: CASSPRTGAGGYTF. CDR3 nucleotides: TGTGCCAGCAGTCCTCGGACAGGGGCCGGCGGCTACACCTTC.

A word on this clonotype: A much larger clone differs by one base, so this may be a read error. CDR3 in amino acids: CSVASRSPYEQYF. For the CDR3, the DNA is TGCAGCGTAGCTAGCAGGAGCCCCTACGAGCAGTACTTC. The J gene is TRBJ2-7, the V gene TRBV29-1; D may be TRBD2 (5 bases). Deletions cut 6 bases from V and 2 bases from J, with 14 bases between. CDR3 size: 13 residues. Germline CDR1 and CDR2: SQVTM and ANQGSEA.

The V gene is TRBV5-1, the J gene TRBJ1-1, with D possibly matching TRBD1 (5 bases). Per the germline V gene, CDR1 is SGHRS and CDR2 is YFSETQ. V lost 0 bases and J 1 base, leaving 16 bases between the germline ends. The CDR3 is made up of 17 amino acids. The CDR3 here is CASSLAWQGGRNTEAFF. CDR3 DNA: TGCGCCAGCAGCTTGGCCTGGCAGGGTGGGCGGAACACTGAAGCTTTCTTT. Together with reference TRBV5-1 and TRBJ1-1, the CDR3 gives the full variable domain: KAGVTQTPRYLIKTRGQQVTLSCSPISGHRSVSWYQQTPGQGLQFLFEYFSETQRNKGNFPGRFSGRQFSNSRSEMNVSTLELGDSALYLCASSLAWQGGRNTEAFFGQGTRLTVV.

V and J are TRBV29-1 and TRBJ1-1, with D uncertain. This CDR3 is 13 amino acids long. The V end was cut by 7 bases, the J end by 5 bases, with 17 bases between. Germline V lookup: CDR1 SQVTM, CDR2 ANQGSEA. The CDR3 reads CSGIRHPGTEAFF. For the CDR3, the DNA is TGCAGCGGGATCCGACATCCGGGAACTGAAGCTTTCTTT.

The rearrangement links TRBV2 to TRBJ1-4; D gene uncertain. V was pared by 5 bases and J by 4 bases, with 5 bases between. CDR1 is SNHLY, CDR2 FYNNEI, per germline. The CDR3 is made up of 12 amino acids. In DNA form, the CDR3 reads TGTGCCAGCAGTCAACATAATGAAAAACTGTTTTTT. This translates into CASSQHNEKLFF.

V usage is TRBV7-6 and J usage is TRBJ1-1; no reliable D call. The V gene lost 5 bases and the J gene lost 1 base, with 8 bases spanning the gap. The CDR3 is 13 amino acids. The germline V gene has CDR1 SGHVS and CDR2 FNYEAQ. The DNA of the CDR3 is TGTGCCAGCAGCCTTATACAGAACACTGAAGCTTTCTTT. Translated: CASSLIQNTEAFF.

The sample holds many counts of this clonotype. CDR3 sequence: CASRLAGYQETQYF. The CDR3 DNA sequence: TGTGCCAGCAGGTTAGCGGGCTACCAAGAGACCCAGTACTTC. The rearrangement joins TRBV2 to TRBJ2-5, with 7 bases aligning to TRBD2. J lost 0 bases, V lost 6 bases, and 4 bases had no gene match. There are 14 residues in the CDR3. Germline lookup yields CDR1 SNHLY and CDR2 FYNNEI.

This clonotype was observed a handful of times. V is TRBV7-9 and J is TRBJ2-7; unclear D gene. CDR1 and CDR2 from the germline V gene are SEHNR and FQNEAQ (reference sequence). The CDR3 totals 16 residues. V was clipped by 1 base and J by 4 bases, with 17 bases between them. Here the CDR3 reads CASSLEVWRSEYEQYF. The CDR3 DNA reads as TGTGCCAGCAGCTTAGAGGTCTGGCGGAGCGAGTACGAGCAGTACTTC.

In the case of this clonotype: Because the CDR3 is missing its conserved closing phenylalanine or tryptophan, this is likely a read error. The DNA is left out, because the CDR3 cannot be placed on it with certainty; the CDR3 is given as TCRdb lists it. V and J are TRBV19 and TRBJ1-1. Ends included, the CDR3 has 8 residues. Germline V CDR1 and CDR2: LNHDA, SQIVND (reference sequence). The CDR3 loop is CASSIDPM.

A few counts support this clonotype. The V call is TRBV3-1, the J call TRBJ1-1; D possibly corresponds to TRBD1 (5 bases). The CDR3 contains 13 residues. The V gene lost 1 base and the J gene lost 11 bases, with 14 bases spanning the gap. CDR1 and CDR2 (germline): LGHDT, YNNKEL (reference sequence). CDR3 in DNA: TGTGCCAGCAGCCAAGGTGAGAGGGGAGGTGCTTTCTTT. This gives the protein CASSQGERGGAFF.

V gene TRBV13 combines with J gene TRBJ1-1; possibly TRBD1 for D (5 bases). This CDR3 contains 13 residues. The V gene lost 1 base and the J gene lost 6 bases, with 9 bases spanning the gap. Per germline, CDR1 PRHDT and CDR2 FYEKMQ (reference sequence). In nucleotides, the CDR3 is TGTGCCAGCAGCTTAGACGGGGGGGCTGAAGCTTTCTTT. It is translated as CASSLDGGAEAFF.

V and J are TRBV12-3 or TRBV12-4 and TRBJ2-5; D remains unclear. Trimming removed 6 bases from V and 5 bases from J, with 13 bases in between. CDR3 length: 13 amino acids. CDR3 sequence reads: CASRTWAGETQYF. Written as DNA, the CDR3 is TGTGCCAGCAGGACCTGGGCCGGGGAGACCCAGTACTTC.

This sequence joins TRBV7-2 and TRBJ2-6, with no clear D. The length of the CDR3 is 15 residues. Germline CDR1 and CDR2: SGHTA and FQGNSA. V lost 5 bases and J 0 bases, leaving 8 bases between the germline ends. The CDR3 reads CASSVQSSGANVLTF. The CDR3 DNA reads as TGTGCCAGCAGCGTACAGAGCTCTGGGGCCAACGTCCTGACTTTC.

The J gene is TRBJ1-5, the V gene TRBV2; no clear D gene. This CDR3 is 12 amino acids long. Germline lookup yields CDR1 SNHLY and CDR2 FYNNEI. The ends were cut back, 5 bases at V and 7 bases at J, with 9 bases in the middle. The DNA of the CDR3 is TGTGCCAGCAGTTTCCGGTGGCAGCCCCAGCATTTT. It is translated as CASSFRWQPQHF.

This clonotype has a handful of counts. V gene TRBV7-9 combines with J gene TRBJ1-1; D call uncertain. The CDR3 sequence is 15 residues long. V was pared by 1 base and J by 1 base, with 10 bases between. In germline, CDR1 is SEHNR, CDR2 FQNEAQ (reference sequence). CDR3 nucleotides: TGTGCCAGCAGCTTAGGCCGGGGTCCGAACACTGAAGCTTTCTTT. The encoded protein is CASSLGRGPNTEAFF.

This clonotype has a single count. The genes are TRBV5-1 and TRBJ2-7; D not certain. Germline-derived CDR1 and CDR2 are SGHRS and YFSETQ. Trimming stripped 1 base from V and 2 bases from J, with 13 bases between. CDR3 length equals 15 residues. CDR3 sequence: CASSLSPEIAYEQYF. The CDR3 nucleotides are TGCGCCAGCAGCTTGAGTCCAGAGATCGCCTACGAGCAGTACTTC.

The chain carries TRBV10-3 and TRBJ2-6; TRBD1 matches 7 bases. The CDR3 extends over 16 amino acids. The germline gives CDR1 ENHRY, CDR2 SYGVKD. The trim removed 6 bases at V and 0 bases at J, leaving 5 bases unmatched. CDR3 sequence reads: CAISDRATSGANVLTF. The CDR3 DNA is TGTGCCATCAGCGACAGGGCCACCTCTGGGGCCAACGTCCTGACTTTC.

Comments on this clonotype: A much larger clone differs by one base, so this may be a read error. The chain has TRBV20-1 and TRBJ1-2, with D unclear. CDR1 DFQATT and CDR2 SNEGSKA come from the germline V gene (reference sequence). The CDR3 has 11 residues. With 0 bases removed from V and 13 bases from J, the gap between germline ends came to 12 bases. For the CDR3, the DNA is TGCAGTGCTAGAGAGACCCTTCCGCTCACCTTC. Translation gives CSARETLPLTF.